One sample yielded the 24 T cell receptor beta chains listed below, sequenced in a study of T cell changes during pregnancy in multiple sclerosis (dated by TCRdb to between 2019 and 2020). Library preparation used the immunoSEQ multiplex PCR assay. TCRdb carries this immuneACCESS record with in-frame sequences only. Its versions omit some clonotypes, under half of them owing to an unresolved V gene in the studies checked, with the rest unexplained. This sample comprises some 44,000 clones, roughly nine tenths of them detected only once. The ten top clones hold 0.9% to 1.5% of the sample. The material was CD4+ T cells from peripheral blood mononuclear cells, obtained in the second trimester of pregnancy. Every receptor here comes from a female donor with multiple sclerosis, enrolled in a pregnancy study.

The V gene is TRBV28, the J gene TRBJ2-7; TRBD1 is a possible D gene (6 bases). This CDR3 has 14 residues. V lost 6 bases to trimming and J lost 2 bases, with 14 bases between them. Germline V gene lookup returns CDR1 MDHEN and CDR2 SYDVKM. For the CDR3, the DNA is TGTGCCAGCAGCCCCAGGGGCCCCACCTACGAGCAGTACTTC. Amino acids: CASSPRGPTYEQYF.

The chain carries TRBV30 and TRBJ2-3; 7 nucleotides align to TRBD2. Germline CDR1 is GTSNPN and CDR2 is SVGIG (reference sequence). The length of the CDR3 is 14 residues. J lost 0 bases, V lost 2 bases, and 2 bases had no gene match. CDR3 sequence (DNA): TGTGCCTGGAGTAAAGCGGGAAGCACAGATACGCAGTATTTT. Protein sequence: CAWSKAGSTDTQYF.

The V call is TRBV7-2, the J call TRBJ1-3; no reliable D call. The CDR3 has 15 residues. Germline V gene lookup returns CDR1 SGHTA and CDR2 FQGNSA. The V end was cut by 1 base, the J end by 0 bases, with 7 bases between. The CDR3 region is CASSLDGSSGNTIYF. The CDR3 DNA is TGTGCCAGCAGCTTAGACGGGAGCTCTGGAAACACCATATATTTT.

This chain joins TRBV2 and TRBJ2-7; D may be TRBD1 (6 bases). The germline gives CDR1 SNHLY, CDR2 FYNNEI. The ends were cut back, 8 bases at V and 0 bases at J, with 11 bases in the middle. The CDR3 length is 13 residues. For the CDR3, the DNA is TGTGCCAGCGAGGGGGAGTTCTCCTACGAGCAGTACTTC. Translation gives CASEGEFSYEQYF.

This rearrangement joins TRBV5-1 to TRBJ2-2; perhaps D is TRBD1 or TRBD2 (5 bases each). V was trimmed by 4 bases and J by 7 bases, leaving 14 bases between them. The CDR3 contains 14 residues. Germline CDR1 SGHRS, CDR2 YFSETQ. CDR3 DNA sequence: TGCGCCAGCAGCCTGGGGCGGGTACACGGGGAGCTGTTTTTT. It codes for CASSLGRVHGELFF.

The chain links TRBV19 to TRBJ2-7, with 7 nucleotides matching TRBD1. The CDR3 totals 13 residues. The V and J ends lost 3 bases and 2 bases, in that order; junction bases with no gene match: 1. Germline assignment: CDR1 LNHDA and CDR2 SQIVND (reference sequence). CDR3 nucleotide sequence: TGTGCCAGTAGTATCGACAGGGCCTACGAGCAGTACTTC. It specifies CASSIDRAYEQYF.

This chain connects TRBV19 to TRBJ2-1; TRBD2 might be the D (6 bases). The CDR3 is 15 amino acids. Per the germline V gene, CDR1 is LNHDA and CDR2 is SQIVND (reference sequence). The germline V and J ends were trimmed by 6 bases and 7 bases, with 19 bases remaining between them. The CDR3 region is CASRPGRSAGNEQFF. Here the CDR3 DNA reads TGTGCCAGTAGACCCGGGCGATCGGCGGGGAATGAGCAGTTCTTC.

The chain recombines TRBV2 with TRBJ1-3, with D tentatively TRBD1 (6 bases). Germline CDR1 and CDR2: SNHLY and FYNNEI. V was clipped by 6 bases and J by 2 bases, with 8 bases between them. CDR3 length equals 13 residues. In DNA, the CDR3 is TGTGCCAGCAGGCGGACAGCTGGAAACACCATATATTTT. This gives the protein CASRRTAGNTIYF. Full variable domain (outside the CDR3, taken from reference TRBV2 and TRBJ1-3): EPEVTQTPSHQVTQMGQEVILRCVPISNHLYFYWYRQILGQKVEFLVSFYNNEISEKSEIFDDQFSVERPDGSNFTLKIRSTKLEDSAMYFCASRRTAGNTIYFGEGSWLTVV.

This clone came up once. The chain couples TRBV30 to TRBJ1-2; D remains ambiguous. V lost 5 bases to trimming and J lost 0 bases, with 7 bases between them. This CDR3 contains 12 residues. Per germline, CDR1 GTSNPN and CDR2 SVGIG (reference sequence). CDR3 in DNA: TGTGCCTGGGCGGCGTCTAACTATGGCTACACCTTC. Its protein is CAWAASNYGYTF.

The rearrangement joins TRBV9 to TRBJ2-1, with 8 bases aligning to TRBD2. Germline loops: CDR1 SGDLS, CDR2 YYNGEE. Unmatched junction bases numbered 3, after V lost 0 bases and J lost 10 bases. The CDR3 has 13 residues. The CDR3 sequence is CASSVVLAGEQFF. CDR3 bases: TGTGCCAGCAGCGTAGTATTAGCGGGAGAGCAGTTCTTC.

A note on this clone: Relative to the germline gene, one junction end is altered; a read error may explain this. The CDR3: CASTGWGRGRNGQFF. CDR3 DNA sequence: TGTGCCAGTACAGGGTGGGGCAGGGGGAGAAATGGGCAGTTCTTC. This sequence joins TRBV27 and TRBJ2-1; 7 bases align to TRBD1. Germline CDR1 MNHEY, CDR2 SMNVEV (reference sequence). The CDR3 is 15 residues long.

Here the CDR3 reads CSARDRVDNGELFF. The CDR3 DNA follows: TGCAGCGCCCGGGACAGGGTTGATAACGGGGAGCTGTTTTTT. This rearrangement joins TRBV29-1 to TRBJ2-2; 9 nucleotides line up with TRBD1. CDR1 and CDR2 (germline): SQVTM, ANQGSEA. This CDR3 has 14 amino acids. V lost 7 bases, J lost 7 bases, and 10 bases stayed unmatched.

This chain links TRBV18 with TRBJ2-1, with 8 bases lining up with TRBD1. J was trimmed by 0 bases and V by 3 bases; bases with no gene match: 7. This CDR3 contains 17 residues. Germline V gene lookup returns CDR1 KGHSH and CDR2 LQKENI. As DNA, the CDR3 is TGTGCCAGCTCACCTCCGGGACAGGTTCTCTCCTACAATGAGCAGTTCTTC. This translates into CASSPPGQVLSYNEQFF.

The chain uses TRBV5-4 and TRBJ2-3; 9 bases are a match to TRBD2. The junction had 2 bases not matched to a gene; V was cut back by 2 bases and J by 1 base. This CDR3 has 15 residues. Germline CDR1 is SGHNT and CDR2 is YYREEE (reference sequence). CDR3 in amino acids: CASSFKREGTDTQYF. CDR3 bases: TGTGCCAGCAGCTTCAAGCGGGAGGGCACAGATACGCAGTATTTT.

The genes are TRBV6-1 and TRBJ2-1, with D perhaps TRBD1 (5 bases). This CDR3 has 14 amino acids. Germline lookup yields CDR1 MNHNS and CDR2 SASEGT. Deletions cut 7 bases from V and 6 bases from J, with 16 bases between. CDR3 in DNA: TGTGCCAGCATAGGGGCAGGGCTCTCCAATGAGCAGTTCTTC. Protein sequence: CASIGAGLSNEQFF.

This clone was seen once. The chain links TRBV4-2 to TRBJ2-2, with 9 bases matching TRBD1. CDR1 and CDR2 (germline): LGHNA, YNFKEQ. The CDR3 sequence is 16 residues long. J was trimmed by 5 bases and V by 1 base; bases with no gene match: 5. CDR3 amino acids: CASSQAGTGHTGELFF. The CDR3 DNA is TGTGCCAGCAGCCAAGCCGGGACAGGGCATACCGGGGAGCTGTTTTTT.

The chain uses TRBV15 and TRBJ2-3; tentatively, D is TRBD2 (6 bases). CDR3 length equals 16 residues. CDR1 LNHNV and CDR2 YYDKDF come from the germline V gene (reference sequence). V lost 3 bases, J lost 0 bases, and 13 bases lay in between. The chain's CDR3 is CATSRPGLYSTDTQYF. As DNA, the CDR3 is TGTGCCACCAGCAGGCCGGGACTGTATAGCACAGATACGCAGTATTTT.

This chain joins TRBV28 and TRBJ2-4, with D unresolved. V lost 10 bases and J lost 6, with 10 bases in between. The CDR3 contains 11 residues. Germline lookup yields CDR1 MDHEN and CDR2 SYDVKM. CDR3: CATRARNIQYF. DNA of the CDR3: TGTGCCACCCGAGCTAGAAACATTCAGTACTTC.

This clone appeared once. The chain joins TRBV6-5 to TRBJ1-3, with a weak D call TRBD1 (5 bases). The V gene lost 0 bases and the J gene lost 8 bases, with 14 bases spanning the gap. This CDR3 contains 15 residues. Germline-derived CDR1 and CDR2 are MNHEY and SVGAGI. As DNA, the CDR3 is TGTGCCAGCAGTTACTCGAGGCAGGGCACATACACCATATATTTT. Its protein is CASSYSRQGTYTIYF.

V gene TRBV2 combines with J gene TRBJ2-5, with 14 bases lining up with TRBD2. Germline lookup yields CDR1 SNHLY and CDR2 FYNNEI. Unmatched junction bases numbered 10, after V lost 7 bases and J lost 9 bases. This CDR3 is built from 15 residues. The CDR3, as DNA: TGTGCCAGCACCCGACTAGCGGGAGGGCTCGCGGCCCAGTACTTC. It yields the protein CASTRLAGGLAAQYF.

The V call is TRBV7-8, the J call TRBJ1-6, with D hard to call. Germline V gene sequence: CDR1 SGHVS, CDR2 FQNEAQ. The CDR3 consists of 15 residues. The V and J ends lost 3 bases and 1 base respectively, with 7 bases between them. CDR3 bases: TGTGCCAGCAGCTTTCGGGGATCCTATAATTCACCCCTCCACTTT. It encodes CASSFRGSYNSPLHF.

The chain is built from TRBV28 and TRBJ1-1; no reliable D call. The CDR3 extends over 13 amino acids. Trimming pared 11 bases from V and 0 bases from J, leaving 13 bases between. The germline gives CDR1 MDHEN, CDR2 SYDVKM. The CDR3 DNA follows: TGTGCCGCCCGTCGCGGATTGAACACTGAAGCTTTCTTT. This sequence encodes CAARRGLNTEAFF.

The CDR3 loop is CASSLLGVTTDTQYF. CDR3 DNA: TGTGCCAGCAGCCTATTAGGGGTTACCACAGATACGCAGTATTTT. This rearrangement joins TRBV6-5 to TRBJ2-3; D perhaps matches TRBD1 (5 bases). The CDR3 has 15 residues. CDR1 and CDR2 from the germline V gene are MNHEY and SVGAGI. The ends were cut back, 6 bases at V and 2 bases at J, with 15 bases in the middle.

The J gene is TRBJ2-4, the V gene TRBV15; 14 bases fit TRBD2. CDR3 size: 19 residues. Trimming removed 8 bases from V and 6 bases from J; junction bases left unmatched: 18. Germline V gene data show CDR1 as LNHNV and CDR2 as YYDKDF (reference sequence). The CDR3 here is CATSPGLAGVLRKGNIQYF. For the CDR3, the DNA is TGTGCCACCTCTCCGGGACTAGCGGGAGTGCTCAGAAAAGGAAACATTCAGTACTTC.